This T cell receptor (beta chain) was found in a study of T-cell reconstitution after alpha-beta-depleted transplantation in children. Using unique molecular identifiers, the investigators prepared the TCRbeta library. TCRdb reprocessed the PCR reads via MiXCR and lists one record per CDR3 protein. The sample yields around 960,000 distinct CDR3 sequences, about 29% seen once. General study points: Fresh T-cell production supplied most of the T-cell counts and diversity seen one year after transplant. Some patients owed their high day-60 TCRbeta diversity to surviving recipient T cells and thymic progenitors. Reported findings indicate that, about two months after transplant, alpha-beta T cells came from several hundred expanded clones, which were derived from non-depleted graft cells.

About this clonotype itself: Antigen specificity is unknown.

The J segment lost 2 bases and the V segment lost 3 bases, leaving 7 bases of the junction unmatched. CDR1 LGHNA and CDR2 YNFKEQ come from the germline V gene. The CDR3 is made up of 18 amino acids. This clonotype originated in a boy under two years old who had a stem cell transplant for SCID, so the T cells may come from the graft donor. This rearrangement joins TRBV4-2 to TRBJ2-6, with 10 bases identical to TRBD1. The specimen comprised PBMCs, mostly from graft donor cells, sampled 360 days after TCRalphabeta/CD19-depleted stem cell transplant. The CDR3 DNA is TGTGCCAGCAGCCATTCCGGGACAGGGGAACCTGGGGCCAACGTCCTGACTTTC. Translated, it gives CASSHSGTGEPGANVLTF.